This T cell receptor beta chain was captured in a study of cytomegalovirus exposure and HLA in healthy donors. Both 60 Vbeta primers and 13 Jbeta primers went into the PCR. Authors' analysis steps: An analysis that came later counted some 85 million unique TCR beta chains, approximately 10 million shared. Here immunoSEQ multiplex PCR was the method, and the copy in TCRdb shows in-frame clones only, minus some. D and trimming come from the DNA, and the V and J calls and clone size come from that table. The sample includes about 160,000 clones, 82% of them seen just once. Turning to this clone: The antigen is undetermined.

Whole-study findings and limits: Rare sequences made up most TCRs, while some public TCRs were found in many donors. Immune exposure was documented only through CMV serostatus. Apparent HLA restriction characterized most CMV-associated TCR beta chains in a later analysis.

The CDR3 consists of 18 residues. Trimming at V came to 4 bases and at J to 5 bases, leaving 18 bases not matched to a gene. Germline lookup yields CDR1 SGDLS and CDR2 YYNGEE. The specimen was PBMCs. The genes are TRBV9 and TRBJ2-5, with 9 bases identical to TRBD1. The TCR comes from a man aged 45 to 65 in good health and CMV-seropositive. The CDR3 DNA follows: TGTGCCAGCAGCCTCGGACAGGGGTCCCTTGATTTCGTGGAGACCCAGTACTTC. It specifies CASSLGQGSLDFVETQYF.